The 25 T cell receptor beta chains given below trace back to one sample, sequenced in a study of CD8+ T cells in alopecia areata (dated by TCRdb to about 2018). Libraries were built with the immunoSEQ multiplex PCR assay. For TCR sequencing, RNA was extracted from every sample and reverse transcribed into cDNA to serve as template. The source is immuneACCESS, and TCRdb retained only in-frame sequences with V and J called. Part of the clones is not carried over; for the studies checked, unresolved V genes explain less than half of this, and the remainder is unexplained. The sample yields about 200,000 clones; nearly 60% were counted once. The ten largest clones take up roughly 5% of the sample. The sample's time point label, decoded: roughly 24 weeks on oral tofacitinib. According to the study, the label for this sample's treatment or condition signals: oral pan-JAK inhibitor, 5-10 mg twice daily.

The source material was CD4+ T cells sorted from blood, sampled at week 24, from a patient treated with tofacitinib. These TCRs come from a human donor with alopecia areata.

The chain combines TRBV27 with TRBJ1-1; D is undetermined. The germline gives CDR1 MNHEY, CDR2 SMNVEV (reference sequence). The CDR3 length is 14 residues. The ends were cut back, 2 bases at V and 9 bases at J, with 16 bases in the middle. The CDR3 DNA reads TGTGCCAGCAGTTTAATAGGCGTTACCGCGAAAGCTTTCTTT. Its protein is CASSLIGVTAKAFF.

This clone was seen more than once but under ten times. The gene calls are TRBV6-5 and TRBJ2-3, with 7 bases fitting TRBD2. This CDR3 comprises 13 residues. Germline assignment: CDR1 MNHEY and CDR2 SVGAGI. The ends lost 2 bases at V and 10 bases at J; junction bases unmatched: 6. The CDR3 loop is CASSYPGLVAQYF. DNA for the CDR3: TGTGCCAGCAGTTACCCCGGACTAGTTGCGCAGTATTTT.

This clone was counted a few times. This chain links TRBV6-5 with TRBJ2-7, with 9 bases identical to TRBD2. V was pared by 6 bases and J by 0 bases, with 3 bases of the junction left unmatched. This CDR3 spans 14 amino acids. In germline, CDR1 is MNHEY, CDR2 SVGAGI. Written as DNA, the CDR3 is TGTGCCAGCAGCCGTAGCGGGAGCTCCTACGAGCAGTACTTC. It yields the protein CASSRSGSSYEQYF.

This clone was seen a handful of times. The J gene is TRBJ2-1, the V gene TRBV9, with D hard to call. Trimming shortened V by 0 bases and J by 0 bases, and 7 bases separated the two germline ends. Germline V CDR1 and CDR2: SGDLS, YYNGEE. The CDR3 sequence is 15 residues long. The CDR3 coding sequence is TGTGCCAGCAGCGTAGCAACGGGCTCCTACAATGAGCAGTTCTTC. Translation: CASSVATGSYNEQFF.

This clone has just a few counts. This chain links TRBV11-1 with TRBJ2-5; D not resolved. The CDR3 contains 17 residues. Per the germline V gene, CDR1 is SGHAT and CDR2 is FQDESV (reference sequence). Trimming removed 4 bases from V and 7 bases from J, with 25 bases in between. The CDR3 loop reads CASSSLGAAEPLRTQYF. Here the CDR3 DNA reads TGTGCCAGCAGCTCACTCGGAGCCGCGGAACCTCTGAGGACCCAGTACTTC.

The rearrangement uses TRBV2 and TRBJ2-3; 8 nucleotides agree with TRBD2. The CDR3 loop spans 16 amino acids. Germline CDR1 reads SNHLY; CDR2 reads FYNNEI. Germline trimming cut 7 bases from V and 0 bases from J; bases unmatched to any gene: 9. CDR3 region: CASTRGGTRSTDTQYF. In DNA, the CDR3 is TGTGCCAGCACCCGGGGCGGGACTAGGAGCACAGATACGCAGTATTTT.

The V call is TRBV6-6, the J call TRBJ2-5; D gene unclear. The CDR3 has 12 amino acids. Germline V CDR1 and CDR2: MNHNY, SVGAGI (reference sequence). With 7 bases removed from V and 2 bases from J, the gap between germline ends came to 8 bases. DNA of the CDR3: TGTGCCAGCAAGTCAGCACAAGAGACCCAGTACTTC. This encodes CASKSAQETQYF.

This clone was detected a few times. The rearrangement uses TRBV30 and TRBJ2-6; D not resolved. V dropped 1 base and J dropped 0 bases, with 7 bases sitting between them. The CDR3 extends over 15 amino acids. Germline CDR1 and CDR2: GTSNPN and SVGIG (reference sequence). The CDR3 sequence: CAWSASRSGANVLTF. The CDR3 DNA reads as TGTGCCTGGAGTGCGAGCCGCTCTGGGGCCAACGTCCTGACTTTC.

The chain combines TRBV2 with TRBJ2-6, with D perhaps assigned TRBD1 or TRBD2 (5 bases each). Germline CDR1 and CDR2: SNHLY and FYNNEI. The CDR3 runs to 16 residues. Trimming left V 5 bases short and J 0 bases short, with 11 bases between. This CDR3 reads CASSLGRASGANVLTF. Written as DNA, the CDR3 is TGTGCCAGCAGTCTGGGACGGGCCTCTGGGGCCAACGTCCTGACTTTC.

The V call is TRBV7-6, the J call TRBJ2-3; D possibly uses TRBD1 or TRBD2 (5 bases each). The CDR3 totals 16 residues. Trimming took off 1 base at V and 3 bases at J, with 14 bases between the two ends. The germline gives CDR1 SGHVS, CDR2 FNYEAQ. The CDR3: CASSLVSVRATDTQYF. In DNA, the CDR3 is TGTGCCAGCAGCTTAGTTAGCGTCAGGGCTACAGATACGCAGTATTTT.

This sequence joins TRBV2 and TRBJ1-6, with D perhaps matching TRBD1 (5 bases). The length of the CDR3 is 13 residues. Germline V gene data show CDR1 as SNHLY and CDR2 as FYNNEI. The ends were cut back, 8 bases at V and 9 bases at J, with 14 bases in the middle. CDR3: CASRRVRASPLHF. The CDR3 coding sequence is TGTGCCAGCCGCCGCGTCAGGGCTTCACCCCTCCACTTT.

The V gene is TRBV2, the J gene TRBJ2-5, with TRBD1 identical over 8 bases. The CDR3 is 15 residues long. Per germline, CDR1 SNHLY and CDR2 FYNNEI. V lost 9 bases, J lost 2 bases, and 11 bases stayed unmatched. CDR3 DNA: TGTGCCAGTGAAGGACAGGGAACCCGACAAGAGACCCAGTACTTC. Translation: CASEGQGTRQETQYF.

The V call is TRBV19, the J call TRBJ2-7, with TRBD2 matching 10 bases. This CDR3 is built from 13 residues. The junction had 7 bases not matched to a gene; V was cut back by 7 bases and J by 7 bases. Germline V CDR1 and CDR2: LNHDA, SQIVND (reference sequence). For the CDR3, the DNA is TGTGCCAGTACCGCTAGCGGGAGTATGGAGCAGTACTTC. Its translation is CASTASGSMEQYF. Using reference TRBV19 and TRBJ2-7 for the parts outside the CDR3, the full variable domain is DGGITQSPKYLFRKEGQNVTLSCEQNLNHDAMYWYRQDPGQGLRLIYYSQIVNDFQKGDIAEGYSVSREKKESFPLTVTSAQKNPTAFYLCASTASGSMEQYFGPGTRLTVT.

This clone has more than one count but fewer than ten. CDR3 sequence reads: CASSFYSGELFF. The CDR3 DNA reads TGTGCCAGCAGTTTTTACTCCGGGGAGCTGTTTTTT. The chain recombines TRBV28 with TRBJ2-2; the D is unclear. V was pared by 3 bases and J by 6 bases, with 5 bases between. The length of the CDR3 is 12 residues. CDR1 MDHEN and CDR2 SYDVKM come from the germline V gene. The variable domain in full, with the rest retrieved from reference TRBV28 and TRBJ2-2, is DVKVTQSSRYLVKRTGEKVFLECVQDMDHENMFWYRQDPGLGLRLIYFSYDVKMKEKGDIPEGYSVSREKKERFSLILESASTNQTSMYLCASSFYSGELFFGEGSRLTVL.

This clone has just a few counts. The rearrangement uses TRBV7-2 and TRBJ2-5, with 10 bases identical to TRBD1. From germline, CDR1 is SGHTA and CDR2 FQGNSA. The trim removed 1 base at V and 5 bases at J, leaving 7 bases unmatched. The CDR3 contains 16 residues. DNA for the CDR3: TGTGCCAGCAGCTTAGTGGCGACAGGGGGCGGTGAGACCCAGTACTTC. Translated, it gives CASSLVATGGGETQYF.

The rearrangement links TRBV29-1 to TRBJ2-7; maybe TRBD2 (6 bases). CDR3 length: 13 amino acids. Germline CDR1 SQVTM, CDR2 ANQGSEA. V shed 3 bases and J shed 2 bases, with 11 bases lying between them. The CDR3 nucleotides read TGCAGCGTTGAGGCGGGGAAAGCCTACGAGCAGTACTTC. This translates into CSVEAGKAYEQYF.

The genes are TRBV2 and TRBJ2-1, with 8 bases aligning to TRBD2. Germline V gene data show CDR1 as SNHLY and CDR2 as FYNNEI. The junction had 6 bases not matched to a gene; V was cut back by 4 bases and J by 4 bases. There are 15 residues in the CDR3. The CDR3 region is CASSVGRGAYNEQFF. CDR3 DNA sequence: TGTGCCAGCAGTGTCGGGCGGGGGGCGTACAATGAGCAGTTCTTC.

This chain joins TRBV9 and TRBJ2-7; 9 bases align to TRBD2. Per the germline V gene, CDR1 is SGDLS and CDR2 is YYNGEE. This CDR3 spans 13 amino acids. After removal of 1 base from V and 7 bases from J, the junction contained 3 bases not matched to a gene. CDR3 sequence: CASSVLAGREQYF. CDR3 nucleotide sequence: TGTGCCAGCAGCGTACTAGCGGGGCGGGAGCAGTACTTC.

This chain uses TRBV9 with TRBJ2-1, with D perhaps TRBD2 (7 bases). Trimming took 4 bases from V and 4 from J, leaving 15 bases between them. Per the germline V gene, CDR1 is SGDLS and CDR2 is YYNGEE. This CDR3 has 15 amino acids. The chain's CDR3 is CASSRSGDIYNEQFF. As DNA, the CDR3 is TGTGCCAGCAGCCGAAGCGGGGACATTTACAATGAGCAGTTCTTC.

In its sample, this clone was seen a few times. The gene calls are TRBV6-5 and TRBJ2-7; possible D gene TRBD1, 5 bases. This CDR3 region has 14 residues. V was shortened by 0 bases and J by 2 bases, with 8 bases between the two germline ends. The germline V gene has CDR1 MNHEY and CDR2 SVGAGI. Written as DNA, the CDR3 is TGTGCCAGCAGTTACTCCGTCAGGGCCTACGAGCAGTACTTC. This sequence encodes CASSYSVRAYEQYF.

The V gene is TRBV6-5, the J gene TRBJ1-2, with D perhaps matching TRBD1 (6 bases). Per the germline V gene, CDR1 is MNHEY and CDR2 is SVGAGI. The length of the CDR3 is 12 residues. Trimming took off 7 bases at V and 6 bases at J, with 12 bases between the two ends. CDR3 region: CASTEGGDGYTF. The CDR3 DNA sequence: TGTGCCAGCACCGAGGGGGGTGATGGCTACACCTTC.

There are a few counts of this clone. CDR3 loop: CASSQARTSGGQETQYF. The CDR3 nucleotides read TGCGCCAGCAGCCAAGCGCGCACTAGCGGGGGCCAAGAGACCCAGTACTTC. The J gene is TRBJ2-5, the V gene TRBV4-3; 11 nucleotides line up with TRBD2. The germline V gene encodes CDR1 LGHNA and CDR2 YSLEER. CDR3 length: 17 residues. After removal of 1 base from V and 1 base from J, the junction contained 5 bases not matched to a gene.

The chain's CDR3 is CASSLTGSGGSTDTQYF. The CDR3 coding sequence is TGTGCCAGCAGCTTGACCGGTAGCGGGGGAAGCACAGATACGCAGTATTTT. The chain employs TRBV7-9 and TRBJ2-3, with 9 positions matching TRBD2. Germline lookup yields CDR1 SEHNR and CDR2 FQNEAQ (reference sequence). The V segment lost 3 bases and the J segment 0 bases; nucleotides outside the gene matches: 7. CDR3 length: 17 residues. The variable domain in full, completed from reference TRBV7-9 and TRBJ2-3, reads DTGVSQNPRHKITKRGQNVTFRCDPISEHNRLYWYRQTLGQGPEFLTYFQNEAQLEKSRLLSDRFSAERPKGSFSTLEIQRTEQGDSAMYLCASSLTGSGGSTDTQYFGPGTRLTVL.

This sequence joins TRBV6-5 and TRBJ1-5, with D unclear. The V gene lost 0 bases and the J gene lost 3 bases, with 9 bases spanning the gap. This CDR3 region has 15 residues. Germline loops: CDR1 MNHEY, CDR2 SVGAGI. CDR3 DNA: TGTGCCAGCAGTTACTCGATAGGAACCAATCAGCCCCAGCATTTT. It translates to CASSYSIGTNQPQHF.

The chain uses TRBV6-4 and TRBJ1-2, with D unresolved. V gave up 3 bases and J gave up 2 bases, with 10 bases separating them. Germline V gene data show CDR1 as MRHNA and CDR2 as SNTAGT. CDR3 length: 14 residues. In nucleotides, the CDR3 is TGTGCCAGCAGTGAGTCCCCCAGCAACTATGGCTACACCTTC. Amino acid sequence: CASSESPSNYGYTF.